The next 27 T cell receptor beta chains were all read from a single sample in a study of T-cell reconstitution after alpha-beta-depleted transplantation in children. Unique molecular identifiers were built into the TCRbeta library. TCRdb called the PCR reads again in MiXCR, with one record for every CDR3 protein. This table has around 400,000 distinct CDR3 sequences, about a tenth appearing once. The sample was PBMCs from the stem cell graft donor, taken from the stem cell graft. The receptors were gathered from a human donor who donated a stem cell graft to a child with acute myeloid leukemia.

Concerning this clonotype: Compared with germline, one end of the junction differs, possibly owing to a read error. The V call is TRBV25-1, the J call TRBJ1-5; no clear D gene. Germline CDR1 is MGHDK and CDR2 is SYGVNS. The CDR3 is 14 residues long. The CDR3 DNA sequence: TGTGCCAGCAGTGAATTAGGGATTAATCGGCCCCAGCATTTT. Protein product: CASSELGINRPQHF.

This clonotype was seen ten or more times. This chain connects TRBV20-1 to TRBJ2-5, with TRBD1 matching over 7 bases. Germline V gene data show CDR1 as DFQATT and CDR2 as SNEGSKA (reference sequence). This CDR3 is 12 amino acids long. In DNA form, the CDR3 reads TGCAGCGCAAGAGGGGGCGGGGAGACCCAGTACTTC. This encodes CSARGGGETQYF.

The sample holds a few counts of this clonotype. The chain recombines TRBV7-9 with TRBJ2-4; TRBD1 matches at 11 bases. Germline assignment: CDR1 SEHNR and CDR2 FQNEAQ (reference sequence). This CDR3 spans 16 amino acids. With 5 bases clipped from V and 8 bases from J, the junction kept 11 bases outside the gene matches. The CDR3 region has the DNA TGTGCCAGCAGCCCAGGACAGGGGGCAGAGAGGGACATTCAGTACTTC. Translating it yields CASSPGQGAERDIQYF.

This clonotype was detected only a few times. The chain recombines TRBV3-1 with TRBJ2-7, with unresolved D. The CDR3 length is 14 residues. The V end lost 3 bases, the J end lost 0 bases, and 9 bases lay between the germline ends. Germline lookup yields CDR1 LGHDT and CDR2 YNNKEL (reference sequence). The DNA of the CDR3 is TGTGCCAGCAGCCAGGGTTTAAGCTCCTACGAGCAGTACGTC. Translating gives CASSQGLSSYEQYV.

This clonotype was counted a few times. The rearrangement links TRBV9 to TRBJ2-7; D is undetermined. This CDR3 has 15 residues. CDR1 SGDLS and CDR2 YYNGEE come from the germline V gene. Trimming took off 0 bases at V and 0 bases at J, with 10 bases between the two ends. The CDR3 nucleotides are TGTGCCAGCAGCGTAGGTCTCGGGCCCTCCTACGAGCAGTACTTC. Translating it yields CASSVGLGPSYEQYF.

This clonotype was detected only a few times. The chain combines TRBV3-1 with TRBJ2-1, with a weak D call TRBD2 (5 bases). The V end lost 5 bases, the J end lost 10 bases, and 12 bases lay between the germline ends. The CDR3 contains 12 residues. CDR1 is LGHDT and CDR2 is YNNKEL in the germline V gene (reference sequence). DNA for the CDR3: TGTGCCAGCAGCTTCGTACTAGGGGAGCAGTTCTTC. This encodes CASSFVLGEQFF.

The chain carries TRBV20-1 and TRBJ2-7; TRBD2 agrees at 8 bases. The germline CDR1 and CDR2 sequences are DFQATT and SNEGSKA (reference sequence). V shed 7 bases and J 3 bases; nucleotides not matched to a gene: 11. The CDR3 loop spans 14 amino acids. CDR3 protein: CSVTSPSGSYEQYF. CDR3 coding DNA: TGCAGTGTCACCTCGCCCAGCGGGAGCTACGAGCAGTACTTC.

This clonotype has a handful of counts. The chain uses TRBV27 and TRBJ2-2; D possibly uses TRBD1 or TRBD2 (5 bases each). Germline CDR1 MNHEY, CDR2 SMNVEV (reference sequence). The V and J ends lost 6 bases and 4 bases respectively, with 21 bases between them. CDR3 size: 17 residues. CDR3 in amino acids: CASRAGGRVVRTGELFF. In DNA form, the CDR3 reads TGTGCCAGCAGGGCCGGAGGCAGGGTCGTGCGCACCGGGGAGCTGTTTTTT.

The rearrangement uses TRBV4-3 and TRBJ1-3, with D possibly matching TRBD1 (6 bases). Germline V CDR1 and CDR2: LGHNA, YSLEER. The CDR3 totals 15 residues. Trimming shortened V by 2 bases and J by 4 bases, and 12 bases separated the two germline ends. This CDR3 is CASSQLGGGGNTIYF. For the CDR3, the DNA is TGCGCCAGCAGCCAACTAGGAGGGGGAGGAAACACCATATATTTT.

This clonotype was seen a handful of times. The V call is TRBV20-1, the J call TRBJ2-3; perhaps TRBD1 as D (6 bases). CDR3 size: 15 residues. Germline lookup yields CDR1 DFQATT and CDR2 SNEGSKA (reference sequence). V was cut by 5 bases and J by 2 bases, with 17 bases left in between. The CDR3 here is CSAPEPTGYTDTQYF. Written as DNA, the CDR3 is TGCAGTGCTCCCGAACCCACAGGGTACACAGATACGCAGTATTTT.

The chain employs TRBV5-1 and TRBJ1-6; 8 bases map to TRBD1. Looked up from germline, CDR1 is SGHRS and CDR2 is YFSETQ. This CDR3 spans 14 amino acids. Trimming cost V 7 bases and J 5 bases; bases outside gene matches: 5. The CDR3 DNA is TGCGCCAGCCGACAGGGACAGGATAATTCACCCCTCCACTTT. It encodes CASRQGQDNSPLHF.

This clonotype was observed a handful of times. The chain uses TRBV6-2 or TRBV6-3 and TRBJ1-5, with 8 bases matching TRBD1. Per the germline V gene, CDR1 is MNHEY and CDR2 is SVGEGT. The CDR3 contains 14 residues. V lost 8 bases and J lost 6; bases outside the gene matches: 9. CDR3 nucleotide sequence: TGTGCCAGCTCAGGTACAGGGGGTTTTCAGCCCCAGCATTTT. This translates into CASSGTGGFQPQHF.

This clonotype has just a few counts. This sequence joins TRBV20-1 and TRBJ2-1; 8 nucleotides match TRBD2. V shed 3 bases and J 10 bases; nucleotides not matched to a gene: 11. Germline V CDR1 and CDR2: DFQATT, SNEGSKA (reference sequence). The CDR3 length is 14 residues. This CDR3 reads CSASATGGPGEQFF. DNA of the CDR3: TGCAGTGCTAGCGCGACGGGAGGGCCAGGGGAGCAGTTCTTC.

The sample holds a few counts of this clonotype. The V and J genes are TRBV20-1 and TRBJ1-3, with a weak D call TRBD1 (6 bases). The CDR3 is 13 residues long. Per germline, CDR1 DFQATT and CDR2 SNEGSKA (reference sequence). V shed 6 bases and J shed 4 bases, with 13 bases lying between them. The CDR3 spells CSAAGDGGNTIYF. The CDR3 bases are TGCAGTGCGGCAGGGGATGGGGGAAACACCATATATTTT.

This clonotype was seen only a few times. The V and J genes are TRBV5-1 and TRBJ2-2; possible D gene TRBD2, 5 bases. This CDR3 contains 14 residues. Germline assignment: CDR1 SGHRS and CDR2 YFSETQ. The ends were cut back, 1 base at V and 5 bases at J, with 9 bases in the middle. This CDR3 reads CASSLFPGTGELFF. The CDR3 DNA reads TGCGCCAGCAGCTTGTTTCCGGGGACCGGGGAGCTGTTTTTT. The full variable domain, completed using reference TRBV5-1 and TRBJ2-2, is KAGVTQTPRYLIKTRGQQVTLSCSPISGHRSVSWYQQTPGQGLQFLFEYFSETQRNKGNFPGRFSGRQFSNSRSEMNVSTLELGDSALYLCASSLFPGTGELFFGEGSRLTVL.

This clonotype was picked up a small number of times. The V call is TRBV10-3, the J call TRBJ2-7, with D possibly being TRBD1 or TRBD2 (5 bases each). The CDR3 covers 14 residues. V gave up 4 bases and J gave up 3 bases, with 13 bases separating them. Germline CDR1 and CDR2: ENHRY and SYGVKD. The CDR3 reads CAISGGTKYYEQYF. Written as DNA, the CDR3 is TGTGCCATCAGTGGGGGGACCAAATACTACGAGCAGTACTTC.

This sequence joins TRBV12-3 or TRBV12-4 and TRBJ2-5, with TRBD1 matching over 9 bases. This CDR3 has 15 amino acids. V dropped 6 bases and J dropped 5; count of bases not matched to a gene: 10. CDR3 loop: CASSSGDRVRETQYF. The CDR3 nucleotides read TGTGCCAGCAGCTCCGGGGACAGGGTTCGGGAGACCCAGTACTTC.

This clonotype was seen only a few times. V gene TRBV5-1 combines with J gene TRBJ1-6, with TRBD1 identical over 11 bases. CDR3 size: 14 residues. CDR1 SGHRS and CDR2 YFSETQ come from the germline V gene. V shed 4 bases and J 11 bases; nucleotides not matched to a gene: 5. The CDR3 here is CASSPGTGGTPLHF. In DNA, the CDR3 is TGCGCCAGCAGCCCAGGGACAGGGGGAACACCCCTCCACTTT.

In its sample, this clonotype was seen many times. The V and J genes are TRBV29-1 and TRBJ2-3, with 9 bases identical to TRBD1. Germline-derived CDR1 and CDR2 are SQVTM and ANQGSEA. The CDR3 spans 13 residues. The ends lost 3 bases at V and 3 bases at J; junction bases unmatched: 1. The DNA of the CDR3 is TGCAGCGTTGAGACAGGGGGAACAGATACGCAGTATTTT. Protein sequence: CSVETGGTDTQYF.

This sequence joins TRBV25-1 and TRBJ1-2; D remains unclear. Germline loops: CDR1 MGHDK, CDR2 SYGVNS. There are 12 residues in the CDR3. With 7 bases removed from V and 5 bases from J, the gap between germline ends came to 11 bases. In nucleotides, the CDR3 is TGTGCCAGCAAAAGCCCTGCTTATGGCTACACCTTC. It is translated as CASKSPAYGYTF.

The V call is TRBV6-2 or TRBV6-3, the J call TRBJ2-7; D not certain. V shed 0 bases and J shed 4 bases, with 4 bases lying between them. Germline loops: CDR1 MNHEY, CDR2 SVGEGT. The CDR3 is 12 residues long. In nucleotides, the CDR3 is TGTGCCAGCAGTTACTCGACATACGAGCAGTACTTC. It codes for CASSYSTYEQYF.

Ten or more counts support this clonotype. The chain has TRBV6-2 or TRBV6-3 and TRBJ1-5; D uncertain. Trimming pared 8 bases from V and 5 bases from J, leaving 10 bases between. Germline V gives CDR1 MNHEY, CDR2 SVGEGT. The CDR3 is 12 amino acids. CDR3 in amino acids: CASGQTYQPQHF. The CDR3 bases are TGTGCCAGCGGGCAGACCTATCAGCCCCAGCATTTT.

The gene calls are TRBV5-1 and TRBJ2-1; D unclear. The CDR3 extends over 21 amino acids. V gave up 0 bases and J gave up 2 bases, with 27 bases separating them. The germline CDR1 and CDR2 sequences are SGHRS and YFSETQ. DNA for the CDR3: TGCGCCAGCAGCTTGGCTAACGAAAGTAGGTTCCCCAGGCAGGCCTACAATGAGCAGTTCTTC. Protein sequence: CASSLANESRFPRQAYNEQFF.

This clonotype has a handful of counts. This chain connects TRBV12-3 or TRBV12-4 to TRBJ2-2; 7 nucleotides match TRBD2. The J segment lost 4 bases and the V segment lost 7 bases, leaving 12 bases of the junction unmatched. The CDR3 has 16 residues. The CDR3 here is CASTLSQWEGTGELFF. As DNA, the CDR3 is TGTGCCAGCACCCTATCCCAGTGGGAGGGCACCGGGGAGCTGTTTTTT.

The rearrangement joins TRBV7-2 to TRBJ2-5; no clear D. Germline-derived CDR1 and CDR2 are SGHTA and FQGNSA. Trimming shortened V by 5 bases and J by 5 bases, and 12 bases separated the two germline ends. The CDR3 length is 13 residues. CDR3 coding DNA: TGTGCCAGCAGCCCCCAGTCCCCGGAGACCCAGTACTTC. Translation gives CASSPQSPETQYF.

The rearrangement joins TRBV5-5 to TRBJ2-3; D may correspond to TRBD1 or TRBD2 (6 bases each). The CDR3 has 16 amino acids. CDR1 is SGHKS and CDR2 is YYEKEE in the germline V gene (reference sequence). Trimming removed 4 bases from V and 6 bases from J, with 21 bases in between. DNA for the CDR3: TGTGCCAGCAGCCTCCCGGGCAGGGGACTGGCGGATACGCAGTATTTT. This encodes CASSLPGRGLADTQYF.

This clonotype was seen ten or more times. The chain is built from TRBV9 and TRBJ2-2, with 7 bases that match TRBD1. V lost 4 bases to trimming and J lost 1 base; unmatched junction nucleotides: 4. CDR1 SGDLS and CDR2 YYNGEE come from the germline V gene. CDR3 length: 15 amino acids. Here the CDR3 DNA reads TGTGCCAGCAGCCCGAGGACAGGGAACACCGGGGAGCTGTTTTTT. Translated: CASSPRTGNTGELFF. Using reference TRBV9 and TRBJ2-2 for the parts outside the CDR3, the full variable domain is DSGVTQTPKHLITATGQRVTLRCSPRSGDLSVYWYQQSLDQGLQFLIQYYNGEERAKGNILERFSAQQFPDLHSELNLSSLELGDSALYFCASSPRTGNTGELFFGEGSRLTVL.